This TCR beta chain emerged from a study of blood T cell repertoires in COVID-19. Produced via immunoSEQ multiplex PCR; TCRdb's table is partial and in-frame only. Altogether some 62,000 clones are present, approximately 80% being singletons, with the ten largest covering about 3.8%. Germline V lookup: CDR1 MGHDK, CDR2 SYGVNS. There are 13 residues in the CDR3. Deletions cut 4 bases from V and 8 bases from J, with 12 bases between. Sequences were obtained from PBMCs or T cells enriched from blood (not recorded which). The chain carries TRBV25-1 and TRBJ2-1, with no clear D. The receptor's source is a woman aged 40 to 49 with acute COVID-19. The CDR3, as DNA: TGTGCCAGCAGTGGCGAGGTCCACCATGAGCAGTTCTTC. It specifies CASSGEVHHEQFF.